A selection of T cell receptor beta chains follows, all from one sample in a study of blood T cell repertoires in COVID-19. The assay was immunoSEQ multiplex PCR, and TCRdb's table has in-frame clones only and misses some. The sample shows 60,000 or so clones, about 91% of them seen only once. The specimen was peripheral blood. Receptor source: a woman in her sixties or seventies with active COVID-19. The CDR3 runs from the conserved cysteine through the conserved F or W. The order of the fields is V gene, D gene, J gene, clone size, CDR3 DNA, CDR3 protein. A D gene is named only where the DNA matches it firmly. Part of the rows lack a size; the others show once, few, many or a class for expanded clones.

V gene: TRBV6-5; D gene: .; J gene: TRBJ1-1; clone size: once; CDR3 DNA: TGTGCCAGCAGTTACGGTAGGGGATGGATGAACACTGAAGCTTTCTTT; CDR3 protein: CASSYGRGWMNTEAFF
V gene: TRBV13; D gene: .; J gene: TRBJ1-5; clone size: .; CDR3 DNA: TGTGCCAGCAGCTCACAGGGATCCCATCAGCCCCAGCATTTT; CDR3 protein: CASSSQGSHQPQHF
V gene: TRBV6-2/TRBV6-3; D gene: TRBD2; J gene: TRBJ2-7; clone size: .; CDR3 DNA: TGTGCCAGCAGTTCAGCGGGGGGGACCTACGAGCAGTACTTC; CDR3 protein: CASSSAGGTYEQYF
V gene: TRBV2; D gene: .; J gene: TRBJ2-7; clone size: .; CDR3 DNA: TGTGCCAGCGGAACTCAAGGGGCCTACGAGCAGTACTTC; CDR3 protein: CASGTQGAYEQYF
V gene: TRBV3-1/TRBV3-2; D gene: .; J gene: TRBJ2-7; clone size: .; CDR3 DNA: TGTGCCAGCATCGGGGGGACAGGCCTTACCTACGAGCAGTACTTC; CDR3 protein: CASIGGTGLTYEQYF
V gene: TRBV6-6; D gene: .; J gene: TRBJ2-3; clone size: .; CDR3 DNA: TGTGCCAGCAGTAGAACCCAGGGAGATACGCAGTATTTT; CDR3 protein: CASSRTQGDTQYF
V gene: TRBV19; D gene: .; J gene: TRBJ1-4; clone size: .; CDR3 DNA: TGTGCCAGTAGTCAGCCCTTTGGCAGGGGTGATGAAAAACTGTTTTTT; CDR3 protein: CASSQPFGRGDEKLFF
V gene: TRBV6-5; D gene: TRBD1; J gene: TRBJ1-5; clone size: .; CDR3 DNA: TGTGCCAGCAGGACCCGACAGGGAGGCAATCAGCCCCAGCATTTT; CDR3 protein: CASRTRQGGNQPQHF
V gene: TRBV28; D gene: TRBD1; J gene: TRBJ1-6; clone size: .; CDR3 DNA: TGTGCCAGCAGTTCACAGGGGCCTCCCCTCCACTTT; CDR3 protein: CASSSQGPPLHF
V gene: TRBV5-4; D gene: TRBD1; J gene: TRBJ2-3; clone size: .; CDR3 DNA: TGTGCCAGCAGCTCGACAGGGGGCGGGTTGTATACGCAGTATTTT; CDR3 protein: CASSSTGGGLYTQYF
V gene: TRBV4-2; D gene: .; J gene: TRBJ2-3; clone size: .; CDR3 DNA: TGTGCCAGCAGCCAAGATAGTACCGCAGATACGCAGTATTTT; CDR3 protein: CASSQDSTADTQYF
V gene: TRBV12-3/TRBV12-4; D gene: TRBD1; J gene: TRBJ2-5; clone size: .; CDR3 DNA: TGTGCCAGCAGTCAACAGGGGGCCGGGACCCAGTACTTC; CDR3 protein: CASSQQGAGTQYF
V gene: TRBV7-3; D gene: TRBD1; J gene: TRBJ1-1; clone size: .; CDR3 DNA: TGTGCCAGCAGTAGACAGGGATTGAAGACTGAAGCTTTCTTT; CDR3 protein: CASSRQGLKTEAFF
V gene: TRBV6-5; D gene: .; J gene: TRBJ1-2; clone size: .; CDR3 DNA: TGTGCCAGCAGTTACTCGAGGGCCCTAGACCATGGCTACACCTTC; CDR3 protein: CASSYSRALDHGYTF
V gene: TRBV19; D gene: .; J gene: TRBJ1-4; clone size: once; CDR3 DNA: TGTGCCAGTAATACAGGCGGGAGGGGAACTAATGAAAAACTGTTTTTT; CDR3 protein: CASNTGGRGTNEKLFF
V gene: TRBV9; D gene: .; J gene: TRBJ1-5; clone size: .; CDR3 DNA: TGTGCCAGCAGCGAGCAACCTACGCTGGATCAGCCCCAGCATTTT; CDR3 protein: CASSEQPTLDQPQHF
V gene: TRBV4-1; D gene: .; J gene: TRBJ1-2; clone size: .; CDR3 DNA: TGCGCCAGCAGCCAAGATCGAGCAGGGAACTATGGCTACACCTTC; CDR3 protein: CASSQDRAGNYGYTF
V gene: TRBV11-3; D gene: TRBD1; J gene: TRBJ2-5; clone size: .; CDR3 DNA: TGTGCCAGCAGCTTGGGGACAGCAGGTGGGACCCAGTACTTC; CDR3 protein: CASSLGTAGGTQYF
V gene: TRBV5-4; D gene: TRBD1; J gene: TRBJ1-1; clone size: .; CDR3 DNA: TGTGCCAGCAGCAGAGGACAGGGTATAGGAACTGAAGCTTTCTTT; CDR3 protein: CASSRGQGIGTEAFF
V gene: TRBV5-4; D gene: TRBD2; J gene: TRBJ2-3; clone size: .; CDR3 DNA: TGTGCCAGCAGCTTCGGTGGAGCGGGGACAGATACGCAGTATTTT; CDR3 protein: CASSFGGAGTDTQYF
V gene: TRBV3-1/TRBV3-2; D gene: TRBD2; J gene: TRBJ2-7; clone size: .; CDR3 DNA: TGTGCCAGCAGCCAAGGCGGACTAGCGGGGGTCCTCTCCTACGAGCAGTACTTC; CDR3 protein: CASSQGGLAGVLSYEQYF
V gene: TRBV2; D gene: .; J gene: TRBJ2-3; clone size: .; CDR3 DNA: TGTGCCAGCAGTGAGAACAGAGACACAGATACGCAGTATTTT; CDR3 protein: CASSENRDTDTQYF
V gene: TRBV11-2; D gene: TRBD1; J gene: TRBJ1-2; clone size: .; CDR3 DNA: TGTGCCAGCAGCTACTTACAGGGGGCAGACGGCTACACCTTC; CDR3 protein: CASSYLQGADGYTF
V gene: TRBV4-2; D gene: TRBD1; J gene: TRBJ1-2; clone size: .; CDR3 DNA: TGTGCCAGCAGCCACCTAGGACAGGAACTCTATGGCTACACCTTC; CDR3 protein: CASSHLGQELYGYTF
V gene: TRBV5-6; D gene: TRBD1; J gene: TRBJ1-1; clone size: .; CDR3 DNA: TGTGCCAGCAGCTTGGTGGGCCTAAAGGACAGGGACACTGAAGCTTTCTTT; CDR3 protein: CASSLVGLKDRDTEAFF
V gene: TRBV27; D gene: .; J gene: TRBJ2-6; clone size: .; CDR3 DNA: TGTGCCAGCAGTTTTACAAAAATCCTCTCTGGGGCCAACGTCCTGACTTTC; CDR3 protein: CASSFTKILSGANVLTF
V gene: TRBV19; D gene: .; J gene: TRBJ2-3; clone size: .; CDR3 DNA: TGTGCCAGTAGTAATCGGGGGGCCTCCACAGATACGCAGTATTTT; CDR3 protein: CASSNRGASTDTQYF
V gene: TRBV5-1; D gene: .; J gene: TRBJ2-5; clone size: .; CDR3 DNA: TGCGCCAGCAGCCCGGGCCAGCGGGTTCAGCGGGAGACCCAGTACTTC; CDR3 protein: CASSPGQRVQRETQYF
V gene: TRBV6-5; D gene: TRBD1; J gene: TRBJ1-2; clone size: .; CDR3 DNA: TGTGCCAGCAGTAAGGGGAGTCAGGGGGTTGAAGGCTACACCTTC; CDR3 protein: CASSKGSQGVEGYTF
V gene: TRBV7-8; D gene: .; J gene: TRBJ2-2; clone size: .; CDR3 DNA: TGTGCCAGCAGCTTAAGACAGGCCACCGGGGAGCTGTTTTTT; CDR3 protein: CASSLRQATGELFF
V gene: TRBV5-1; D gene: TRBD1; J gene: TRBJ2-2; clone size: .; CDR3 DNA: TGCGCCAGCAGCATGGACAGGGCGAACACCGGGGAGCTGTTTTTT; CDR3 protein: CASSMDRANTGELFF
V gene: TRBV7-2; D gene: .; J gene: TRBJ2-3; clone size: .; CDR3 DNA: TGTGCCAGCAGCTTAGGCCGTTCGGGTTTTGGTACAGATACGCAGTATTTT; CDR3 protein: CASSLGRSGFGTDTQYF
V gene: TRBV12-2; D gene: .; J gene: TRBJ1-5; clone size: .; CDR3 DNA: TGTGCAAGTCGCTTAGGCGGACTAAACAATCAGCCCCAGCATTTT; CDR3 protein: CASRLGGLNNQPQHF
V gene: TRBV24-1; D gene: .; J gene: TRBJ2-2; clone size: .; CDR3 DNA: TGTGCCACCAGTGACCCGGGGAGAACCGGGGAGCTGTTTTTT; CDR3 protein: CATSDPGRTGELFF
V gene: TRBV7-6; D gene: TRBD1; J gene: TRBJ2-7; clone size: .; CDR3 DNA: TGTGCCAGCAGCTCTTGGGACAGCACATACGAGCAGTACTTC; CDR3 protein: CASSSWDSTYEQYF
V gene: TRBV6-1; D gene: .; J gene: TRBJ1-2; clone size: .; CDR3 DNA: TGTGCCAGCAGTGAACTTGGCAGGGGAGCTAACTATGGCTACACCTTC; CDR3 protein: CASSELGRGANYGYTF
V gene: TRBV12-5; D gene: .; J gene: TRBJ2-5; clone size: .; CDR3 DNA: TGTGCTAGTGTCTTCCCCGGGGAGACCCAGTACTTC; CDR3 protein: CASVFPGETQYF
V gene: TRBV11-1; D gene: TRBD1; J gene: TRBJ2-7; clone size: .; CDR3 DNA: TGTGCCAGCAGCCCCCGGACAGGGAACTACGAGCAGTACTTC; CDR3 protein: CASSPRTGNYEQYF
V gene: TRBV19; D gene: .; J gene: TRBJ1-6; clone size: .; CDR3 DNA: TGTGCCAGCAGTTCCCAGGGGCTAGGATCACCCCTCCACTTT; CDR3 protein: CASSSQGLGSPLHF
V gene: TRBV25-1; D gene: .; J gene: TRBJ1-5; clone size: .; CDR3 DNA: TGTGCCAGCAGTGACAGGGCTAGCAATCAGCCCCAGCATTTT; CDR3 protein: CASSDRASNQPQHF
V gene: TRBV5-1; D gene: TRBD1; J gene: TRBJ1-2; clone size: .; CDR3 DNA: TGCGCCAGCAGCCAGAGACAGGGAGCTAACTATGGCTACACCTTC; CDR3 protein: CASSQRQGANYGYTF
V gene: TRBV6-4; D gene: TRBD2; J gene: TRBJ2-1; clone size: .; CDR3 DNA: TGTGCCAGCAGTGCACTAGCGGGGGCCTACAATGAGCAGTTCTTC; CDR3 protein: CASSALAGAYNEQFF
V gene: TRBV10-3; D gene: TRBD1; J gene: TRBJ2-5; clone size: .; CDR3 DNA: TGTGCCATCACCTCCGGACAGGGTGTAGGGGAGACCCAGTACTTC; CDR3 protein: CAITSGQGVGETQYF
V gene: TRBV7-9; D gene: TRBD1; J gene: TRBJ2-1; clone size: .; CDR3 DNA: TGTGCCAGCGGCGACCCCGGACAGGGGTCTCGTTGGGGTTACAATGAGCAGTTCTTC; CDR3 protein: CASGDPGQGSRWGYNEQFF
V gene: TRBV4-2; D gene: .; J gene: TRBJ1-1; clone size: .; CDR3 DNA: TGTGCCAGCAGCCAAGCCTTAGCCAGCCAGAACACTGAAGCTTTCTTT; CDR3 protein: CASSQALASQNTEAFF
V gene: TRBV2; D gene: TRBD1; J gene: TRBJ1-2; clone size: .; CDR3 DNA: TGTGCCAGCACCCTAACAGGGGTGGGCGGCTACACCTTC; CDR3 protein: CASTLTGVGGYTF
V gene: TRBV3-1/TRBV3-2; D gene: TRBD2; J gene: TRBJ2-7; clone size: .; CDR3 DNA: TGTGCCAGCAGCCAATCTAGCGGGGGCTACGAGCAGTACTTC; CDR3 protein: CASSQSSGGYEQYF
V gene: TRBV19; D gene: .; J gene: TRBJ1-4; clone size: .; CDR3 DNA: TGTGCCAGTATAAAGGGGCCTAATGAAAAACTGTTTTTT; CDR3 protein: CASIKGPNEKLFF
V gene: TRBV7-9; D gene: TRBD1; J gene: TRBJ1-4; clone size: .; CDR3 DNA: TGTGCCAGCAGCTTGCAGGGGGCAGGCAATGAAAAACTGTTTTTT; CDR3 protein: CASSLQGAGNEKLFF
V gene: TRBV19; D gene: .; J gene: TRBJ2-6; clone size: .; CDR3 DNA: TGTGCCAGTAGTACCCACTCTGGGGCCAACGTCCTGACTTTC; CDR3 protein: CASSTHSGANVLTF
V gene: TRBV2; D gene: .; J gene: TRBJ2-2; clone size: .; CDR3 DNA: TGTGCCAGCATTCAACGGGGGAACACCGGGGAGCTGTTTTTT; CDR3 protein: CASIQRGNTGELFF
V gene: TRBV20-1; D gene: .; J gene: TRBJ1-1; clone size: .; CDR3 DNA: TGCAGTGCTACTTACAATACTGAAGCTTTCTTT; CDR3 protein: CSATYNTEAFF
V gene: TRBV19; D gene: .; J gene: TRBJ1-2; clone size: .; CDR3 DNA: TGTGCCAGTAGGCCTACAGGGACCTATGGCTACACCTTC; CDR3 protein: CASRPTGTYGYTF
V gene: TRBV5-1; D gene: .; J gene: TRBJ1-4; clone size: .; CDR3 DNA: TGCGCCAGCAGCTCAACAGGGTTATCTAATGAAAAACTGTTTTTT; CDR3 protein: CASSSTGLSNEKLFF
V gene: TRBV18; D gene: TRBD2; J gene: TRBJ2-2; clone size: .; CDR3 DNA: TGTGCCAGCTCACCACAGACTAGCGCGAACACCGGGGAGCTGTTTTTT; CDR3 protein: CASSPQTSANTGELFF
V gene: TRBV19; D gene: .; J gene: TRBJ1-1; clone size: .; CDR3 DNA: TGTGCCAGTAGACCTATACCAACCGGGACATTGAACACTGAAGCTTTCTTT; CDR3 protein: CASRPIPTGTLNTEAFF
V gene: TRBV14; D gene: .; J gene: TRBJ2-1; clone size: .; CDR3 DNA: TGTGCCAGCAGCCAAGCTGGGGAAAGGGGCTGTTTCTTC; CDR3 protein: CASSQAGERGCFF